This T cell receptor beta chain was recovered during a study of read filtering for tumor transcriptome and immune sequencing. About the research overall: Transcriptome libraries were built from DNase-treated RNA. IR-seq gave about 3.5 to 11 million TCR reads per sample; RNA-seq gave about 75 to 1,400. Whole-study findings and limits: Sorted CD138-negative bone marrow cells were not purified T cells.

The library was built from approximately 400 ng RNA with molecular barcoded adaptors for alpha/delta and beta/gamma chains. Each CDR3 protein is one row after TCRdb ran MiXCR on the reads. Seen here are around 130,000 distinct CDR3 sequences, roughly 13% observed once, and the top ten hold around 8.3%. On this clonotype: Its specificity is not known. One base away lies a much larger clone, so this may be a sequencing read error. Likely a read error: the CDR3 ends without its conserved phenylalanine or tryptophan.

Bone marrow was sampled from every patient at the time of active disease. Germline lookup yields CDR1 SQVTM and CDR2 ANQGSEA. The CDR3 runs 14 residues. Between the trimmed V and J ends, which lost 0 bases and 4 bases, there was a span of 11 bases. The sample was a population of CD138-negative cells sorted from bone marrow. This sequence joins TRBV29-1 and TRBJ2-3; tentative D call: TRBD1 (5 bases). The source is a donor aged 40 or over with multiple myeloma. This CDR3 is CSVEDSGASDTQYL. The CDR3 DNA reads as TGCAGCGTTGAAGATAGTGGGGCATCAGATACGCAGTATCTT.